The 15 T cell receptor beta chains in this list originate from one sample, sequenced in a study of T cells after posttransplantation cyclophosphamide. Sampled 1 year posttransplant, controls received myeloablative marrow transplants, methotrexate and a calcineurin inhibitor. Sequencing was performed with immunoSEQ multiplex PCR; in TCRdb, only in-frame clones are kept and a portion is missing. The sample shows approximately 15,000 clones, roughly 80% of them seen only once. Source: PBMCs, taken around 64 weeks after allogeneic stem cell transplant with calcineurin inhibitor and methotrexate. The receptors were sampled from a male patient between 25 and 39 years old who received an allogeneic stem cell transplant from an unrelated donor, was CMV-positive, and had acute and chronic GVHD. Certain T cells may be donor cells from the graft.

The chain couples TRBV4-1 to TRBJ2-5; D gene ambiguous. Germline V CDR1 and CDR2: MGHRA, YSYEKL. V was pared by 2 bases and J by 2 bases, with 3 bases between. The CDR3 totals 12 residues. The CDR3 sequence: CASSQQQETQYF. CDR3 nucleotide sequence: TGCGCCAGCAGCCAACAGCAAGAGACCCAGTACTTC.

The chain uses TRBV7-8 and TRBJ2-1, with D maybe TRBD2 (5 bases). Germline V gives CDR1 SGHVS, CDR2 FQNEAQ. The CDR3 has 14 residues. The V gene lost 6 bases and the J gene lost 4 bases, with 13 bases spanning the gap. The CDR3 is CASRGRLLYNEQFF. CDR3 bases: TGTGCCAGCAGGGGAAGACTACTGTACAATGAGCAGTTCTTC.

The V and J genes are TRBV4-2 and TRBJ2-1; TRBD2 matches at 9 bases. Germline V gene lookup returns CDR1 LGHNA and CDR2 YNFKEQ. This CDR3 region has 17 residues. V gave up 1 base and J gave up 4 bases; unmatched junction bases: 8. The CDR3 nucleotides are TGTGCCAGCAGCCAAGGCTCGGGTAGCGGGGGTTACAATGAGCAGTTCTTC. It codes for CASSQGSGSGGYNEQFF.

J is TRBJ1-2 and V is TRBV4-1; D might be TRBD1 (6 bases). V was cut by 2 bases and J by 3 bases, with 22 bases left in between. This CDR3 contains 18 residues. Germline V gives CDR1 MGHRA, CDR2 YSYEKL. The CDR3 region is CASSQLGGPRGGYYGYTF. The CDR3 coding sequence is TGCGCCAGCAGCCAACTCGGGGGGCCCCGAGGGGGATACTATGGCTACACCTTC.

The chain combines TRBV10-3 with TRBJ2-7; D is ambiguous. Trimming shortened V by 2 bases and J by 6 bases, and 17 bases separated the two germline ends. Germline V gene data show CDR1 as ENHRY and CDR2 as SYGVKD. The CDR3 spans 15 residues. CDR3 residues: CAISEPMPATVEQYF. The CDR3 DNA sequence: TGTGCCATCAGTGAGCCGATGCCAGCGACGGTCGAGCAGTACTTC.

CDR3 sequence: CASIGTTHQETQYF. The CDR3 DNA reads TGTGCCAGCATAGGGACTACACACCAAGAGACCCAGTACTTC. The genes are TRBV2 and TRBJ2-5; 7 positions agree with TRBD2. Looked up from germline, CDR1 is SNHLY and CDR2 is FYNNEI. The J segment lost 0 bases and the V segment lost 7 bases, leaving 5 bases of the junction unmatched. The CDR3 length is 14 residues.

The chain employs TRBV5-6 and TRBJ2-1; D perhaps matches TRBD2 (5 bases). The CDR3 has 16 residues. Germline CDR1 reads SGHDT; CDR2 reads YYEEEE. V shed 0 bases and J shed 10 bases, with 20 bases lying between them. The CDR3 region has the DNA TGTGCCAGCAGCTTGGGTACCGGGGTGATAATGATGGAGCAGTTCTTC. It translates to CASSLGTGVIMMEQFF.

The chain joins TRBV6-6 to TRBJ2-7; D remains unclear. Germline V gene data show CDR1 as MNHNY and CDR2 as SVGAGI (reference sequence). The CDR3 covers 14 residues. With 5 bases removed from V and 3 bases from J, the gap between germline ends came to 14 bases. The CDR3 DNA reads TGTGCCAGCAGTCCGACTCGGCGGATCTACGAGCAGTACTTC. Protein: CASSPTRRIYEQYF.

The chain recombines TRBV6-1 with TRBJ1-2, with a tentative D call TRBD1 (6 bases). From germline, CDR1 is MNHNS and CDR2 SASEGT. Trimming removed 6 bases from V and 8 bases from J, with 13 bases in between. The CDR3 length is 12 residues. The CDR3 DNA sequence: TGTGCCAGCAGAGCAGGGGCGGCGGGCTACACCTTC. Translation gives CASRAGAAGYTF.

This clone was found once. DNA for the CDR3: TGTGCCAGCAGCTCCGGACAGGGTGATAGCAATCAGCCCCAGCATTTT. Protein product: CASSSGQGDSNQPQHF. The chain joins TRBV7-9 to TRBJ1-5; the match to TRBD1 covers 8 bases. Trimming at V came to 4 bases and at J to 0 bases, leaving 5 bases not matched to a gene. CDR1 and CDR2 from the germline V gene are SEHNR and FQNEAQ (reference sequence). This CDR3 is 16 amino acids long.

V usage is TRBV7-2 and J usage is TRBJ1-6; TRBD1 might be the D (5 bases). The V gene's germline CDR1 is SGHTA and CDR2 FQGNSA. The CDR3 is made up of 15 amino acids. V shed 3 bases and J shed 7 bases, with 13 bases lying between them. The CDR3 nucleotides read TGTGCCAGCAGCTTGGGACTACTGGGGAATTCACCCCTCCACTTT. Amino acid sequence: CASSLGLLGNSPLHF.

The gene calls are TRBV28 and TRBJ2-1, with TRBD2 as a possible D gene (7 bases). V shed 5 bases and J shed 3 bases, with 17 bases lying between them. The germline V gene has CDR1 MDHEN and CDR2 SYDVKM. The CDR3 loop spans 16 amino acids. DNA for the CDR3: TGTGCCAGCAGTGGGGGGCTAGCGGCATTCTACAATGAGCAGTTCTTC. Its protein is CASSGGLAAFYNEQFF. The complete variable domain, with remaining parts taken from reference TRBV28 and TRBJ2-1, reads DVKVTQSSRYLVKRTGEKVFLECVQDMDHENMFWYRQDPGLGLRLIYFSYDVKMKEKGDIPEGYSVSREKKERFSLILESASTNQTSMYLCASSGGLAAFYNEQFFGPGTRLTVL.

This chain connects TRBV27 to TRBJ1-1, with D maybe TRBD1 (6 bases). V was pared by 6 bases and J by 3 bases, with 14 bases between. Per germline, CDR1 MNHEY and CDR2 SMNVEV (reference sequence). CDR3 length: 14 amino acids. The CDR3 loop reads CASSEDSAYTEAFF. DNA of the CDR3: TGTGCCAGCAGCGAGGACAGCGCTTACACTGAAGCTTTCTTT.

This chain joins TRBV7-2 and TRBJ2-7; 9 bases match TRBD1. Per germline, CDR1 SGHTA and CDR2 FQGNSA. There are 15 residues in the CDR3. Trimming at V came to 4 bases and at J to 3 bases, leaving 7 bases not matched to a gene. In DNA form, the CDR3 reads TGTGCCAGCAGCTCGTACAGGGGGCGCCTCTACGAGCAGTACTTC. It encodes CASSSYRGRLYEQYF.

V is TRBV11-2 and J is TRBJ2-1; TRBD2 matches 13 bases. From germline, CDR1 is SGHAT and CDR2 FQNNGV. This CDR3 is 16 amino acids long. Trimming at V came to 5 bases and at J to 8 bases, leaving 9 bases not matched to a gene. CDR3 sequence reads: CASSAGTSGVIDEQFF. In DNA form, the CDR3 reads TGTGCCAGCAGCGCCGGGACTAGCGGGGTTATAGATGAGCAGTTCTTC. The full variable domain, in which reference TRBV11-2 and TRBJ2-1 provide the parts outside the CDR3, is EAGVAQSPRYKIIEKRQSVAFWCNPISGHATLYWYQQILGQGPKLLIQFQNNGVVDDSQLPKDRFSAERLKGVDSTLKIQPAKLEDSAVYLCASSAGTSGVIDEQFFGPGTRLTVL.